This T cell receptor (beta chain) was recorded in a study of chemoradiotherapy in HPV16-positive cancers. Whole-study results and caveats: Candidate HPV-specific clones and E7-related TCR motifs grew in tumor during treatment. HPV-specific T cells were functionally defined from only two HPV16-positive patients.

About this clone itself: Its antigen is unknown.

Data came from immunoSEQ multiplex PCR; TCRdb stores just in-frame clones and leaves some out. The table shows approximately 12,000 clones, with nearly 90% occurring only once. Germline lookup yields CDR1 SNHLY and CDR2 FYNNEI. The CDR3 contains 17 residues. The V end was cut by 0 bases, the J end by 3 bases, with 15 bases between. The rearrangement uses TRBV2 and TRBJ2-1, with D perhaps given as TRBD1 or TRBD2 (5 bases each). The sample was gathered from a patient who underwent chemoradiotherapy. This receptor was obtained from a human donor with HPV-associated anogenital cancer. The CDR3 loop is CASSEADTSGFYNEQFF. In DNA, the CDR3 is TGTGCCAGCAGTGAAGCGGACACAAGCGGTTTCTACAATGAGCAGTTCTTC.